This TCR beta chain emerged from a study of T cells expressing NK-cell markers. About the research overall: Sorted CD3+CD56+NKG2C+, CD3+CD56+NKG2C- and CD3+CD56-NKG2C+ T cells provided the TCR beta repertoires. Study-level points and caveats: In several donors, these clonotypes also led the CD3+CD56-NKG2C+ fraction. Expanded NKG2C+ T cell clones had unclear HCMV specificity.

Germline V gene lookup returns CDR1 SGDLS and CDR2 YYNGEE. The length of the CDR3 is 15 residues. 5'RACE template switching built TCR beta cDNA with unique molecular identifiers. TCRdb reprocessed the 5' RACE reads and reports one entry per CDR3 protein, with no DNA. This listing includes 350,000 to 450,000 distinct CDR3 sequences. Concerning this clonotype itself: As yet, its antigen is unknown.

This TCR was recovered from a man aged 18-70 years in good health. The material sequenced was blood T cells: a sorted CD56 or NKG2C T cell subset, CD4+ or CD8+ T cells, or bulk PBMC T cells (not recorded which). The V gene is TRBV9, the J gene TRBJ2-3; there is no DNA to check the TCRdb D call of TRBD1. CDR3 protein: CASSQRGAGTDTQYF.